These T cell receptor beta chains were read from a single sample in a study of radiation and T cells in renal cell carcinoma. Only in-frame clones appear in the TCRdb table, and some are missing; sequencing was by immunoSEQ multiplex PCR. The top ten hold 6% of the sample, which has some 81,000 clones, roughly nine tenths seen once. The source was blood, collected from a patient whose treatment included radiotherapy and nephrectomy. The receptors shown here come from a woman aged 70-85 years with renal cell carcinoma. The CDR3 runs from the conserved cysteine through the conserved F or W. Each record gives: V gene, J gene, clone size, CDR3 protein. Clone sizes are given selectively: once, few, many, or a class where the clone is expanded.

>TRBV7-2|TRBJ1-1|.
CASSRESGVTEAFF
>TRBV7-9|TRBJ2-7|.
CASSLVASGDYEQYF
>TRBV5-1|TRBJ1-6|few
CASSQTANSPLHF
>TRBV5-1|TRBJ1-4|.
CASSLAGSNEKLFF
>TRBV19|TRBJ1-1|few
CASSSPYNTEAFF
>TRBV11-2|TRBJ2-5|.
CASSLGEGVGAQYF
>TRBV7-2|TRBJ2-2|.
CASSVLAGGRVPGELFF
>TRBV11-3|TRBJ2-3|.
CASSLRGTSGTDTQYF
>TRBV27|TRBJ2-5|.
CASSLQGAIGETQYF
>TRBV5-6|TRBJ2-2|.
CASSRIGDRARAGELFF
>TRBV7-2|TRBJ1-2|.
CASSLAQGNYGYTF
>TRBV6-1|TRBJ1-5|.
CASSEGGARQPQHF
>TRBV7-9|TRBJ2-3|once
CASSLLGTGKKNF
>TRBV29-1|.|.
CSVGTGEVYEQYF
>TRBV4-2|TRBJ1-3|.
CASSQGPGASSSGNTIYF
>TRBV7-3|TRBJ1-1|once
CASSLDGGTEAFF
>TRBV9|TRBJ2-3|.
CASSVGIKQYF
>TRBV7-2|TRBJ2-1|.
CASSSSGGPNEQFF
>TRBV6-4|TRBJ2-1|.
CASSAGGNSYNEQFF
>TRBV9|TRBJ1-3|.
CASSVGRDRGNTIYF
>TRBV2|TRBJ2-4|.
CASSDHRSEYF
>TRBV2|TRBJ1-1|.
CASRDRGTAEAFF
>TRBV4-2|TRBJ1-5|.
CASSQDQGEGRQPQHF
>TRBV7-9|TRBJ2-5|once
CASSLFMGGKETQYF
>TRBV7-9|TRBJ1-2|.
CASSQTITYGYTF
>TRBV5-4|TRBJ2-3|.
CASSFEDTQYF
>TRBV6-5|TRBJ1-2|.
CASRDSNYGYTF
>TRBV28|TRBJ2-5|.
CASSWSNRPPETQYF
>TRBV20-1|TRBJ1-1|few
CSASRDEAFF
>TRBV5-1|TRBJ1-6|.
CASSSTGRGGPSSYNSPLHF
>TRBV10-1|TRBJ2-7|.
CASSPGRGGRYEQYF
>TRBV2|TRBJ2-7|.
CAPGLAGGYEQYF
>TRBV28|TRBJ2-2|.
CASRRGPRITGELFF
>TRBV6-6|TRBJ1-1|.
CASRKGQMNTEAFF
>TRBV28|TRBJ1-6|.
CASSLLRQPHTPLHF
>TRBV11-2|TRBJ1-5|.
CASSLDGSNQPQHF
>TRBV7-3|TRBJ1-2|.
CASSLIPGVDYGYTF
>TRBV7-6|TRBJ2-3|.
CASSLEGGWGANTDTQYF
>TRBV23-1|TRBJ2-1|once
CASSQILGEPTSNEQFF
>TRBV4-3|TRBJ1-5|.
CASSQRTGPNQPQHF
>TRBV9|TRBJ1-3|.
CASSSGTSLSGNTIYF
>TRBV4-2|TRBJ1-5|.
CASSQVRADVNQPQHF
>TRBV28|TRBJ1-3|.
CATMTGGVPGNTIYF
>TRBV10-3|TRBJ1-3|.
CAISDSGTGFSGNTIYF
>TRBV6-6|TRBJ1-1|.
CASSYSVRGRTEAFF
>TRBV14|TRBJ2-5|once
CASSPGQRAETQYF
>TRBV7-9|TRBJ2-1|.
CASSTMGQASEQFF
>TRBV4-3|TRBJ1-1|.
CASSQDVTGFSEAFF
>TRBV14|TRBJ2-1|.
CASSHRDGYNEQFF
>TRBV9|TRBJ1-6|.
CASSVGTAHNSPLHF
>TRBV30|TRBJ2-3|.
CAWSVKGTDTQYF
>TRBV18|TRBJ2-6|.
CASSPSPASGGTGANVLTF
>TRBV7-2|TRBJ2-3|.
CASSLDGRGGFTDTQYF
>TRBV5-6|TRBJ2-3|.
CASSLDRGTDTQYF
>TRBV5-1|TRBJ1-4|.
CASSLGQSNEKLFF
>TRBV4-3|TRBJ2-1|.
CASSQDSKGPSYNEQFF
>TRBV27|TRBJ1-2|.
CASSLGAGGIGGYTF
>TRBV19|TRBJ2-7|.
CASSIAGEQYF
>TRBV28|TRBJ1-2|.
CASSPWTGEMMGGSTF